What follows are 3 T cell receptor beta chains derived from one specimen sequenced in a study of cytomegalovirus exposure and HLA in healthy donors (dated by TCRdb to about 2017). The library came from the immunoSEQ multiplex PCR assay. The multiplex PCR relied on a mix of 60 forward primers for TCR Vbeta segments and 13 reverse primers for TCR Jbeta segments. TCRdb holds this immuneACCESS table with in-frame rearrangements only. Some clones are missing; in checked studies, unresolved V genes explain under half, and the rest has no known cause. This sample holds about 180,000 clones; 60% to 80% were observed only once. 5% to 7% of the sample belongs to the ten largest clones. The specimen was PBMCs. Every receptor here comes from a man between 35 and 55 years old in good health and CMV-seropositive.

The CDR3 here is CATGTSRLGGNTGELFF. DNA of the CDR3: TGTGCCACTGGGACTAGCCGGTTGGGGGGGAACACCGGGGAGCTGTTTTTT. This chain connects TRBV19 to TRBJ2-2; 9 bases match TRBD2. The CDR3 has 17 residues. The germline CDR1 and CDR2 sequences are LNHDA and SQIVND (reference sequence). J was trimmed by 1 base and V by 10 bases; bases with no gene match: 13.

This chain joins TRBV18 and TRBJ2-1; TRBD2 agrees at 7 bases. Losses at the gene ends were 4 bases for V and 4 bases for J; bases not matched to a gene: 10. This CDR3 is 16 amino acids long. Germline V gene sequence: CDR1 KGHSH, CDR2 LQKENI. CDR3 in amino acids: CASSQIAGALYNEQFF. CDR3 coding DNA: TGTGCCAGCTCACAGATCGCGGGAGCCTTGTACAATGAGCAGTTCTTC.

The chain links TRBV11-3 to TRBJ2-3; 11 bases are shared with TRBD2. The V gene end was trimmed by 3 bases and the J gene end by 5 bases; junction bases not matched to a gene: 4. From germline, CDR1 is SGHNT and CDR2 YENEEA. There are 15 residues in the CDR3. CDR3 DNA: TGTGCCAGCAGCTTTAGCGGGAGGGACGTAGATACGCAGTATTTT. This gives the protein CASSFSGRDVDTQYF.